Listed below are T cell receptor beta chains from one sample, sequenced in a study of shared clonotypes between healthy human individuals. Generated by immunoSEQ multiplex PCR, the TCRdb table keeps only in-frame clones and is missing some. The table lists about 2.3 million clones, approximately 93% of them singletons, with roughly 0.36% in the top ten. The specimen was naive CD4+ T cells from PBMCs. The origin of the receptors is a man aged 18 to 29 in good health. Some clones in this sample may be carry-over from other donors' samples. Both conserved end residues are trimmed from each CDR3.

>TRBV4-1|TRBJ1-6
ASSQLPDRSSYNSPLH
>TRBV4-2|TRBJ2-7
ASSHHPEELHVEQY
>TRBV6-5|TRBJ2-3
ASSWRGDYTDTQY
>TRBV7-2|TRBJ2-2
ASSLMGTANTGELF
>TRBV19|TRBJ1-2
ASTLEGNYGYT
>TRBV5-6|TRBJ2-5
ASLLSGGPTQY
>TRBV6-6|TRBJ2-5
ASSPPGTGEETQY
>TRBV2|TRBJ2-7
ASSETRSGPSYEQY
>TRBV7-2|TRBJ1-5
ASSNPLRGGSSNQPQH
>TRBV19|TRBJ2-7
ASSLAATYEQY
>TRBV4-2|TRBJ2-1
ASSQPGRPKNEQF
>TRBV28|TRBJ2-7
ASSLFRIYEQY
>TRBV18|TRBJ2-3
ASSLRQGAAGSTDTQY
>TRBV4-2|TRBJ2-1
ASSQEGTSHYNEQF
>TRBV7-2|TRBJ1-5
ASSLVGTENQPQH
>TRBV7-9|TRBJ2-3
ASSLTGTDTQY
>TRBV19|TRBJ1-1
ASSIDRMGAF
>TRBV5-1|TRBJ2-1
ASRQGASGTHPNEQF
>TRBV7-6|TRBJ2-7
ASSSGTPSYEQY
>TRBV7-6|TRBJ2-3
ASSLAGGGGQLIYTQY
>TRBV28|TRBJ2-7
ASSSGRVEQY
>TRBV9|TRBJ1-5
ASSVDELRGQPQH
>TRBV5-1|TRBJ1-1
ASSWVLGTNTEAF
>TRBV11-3|TRBJ2-7
ASSPTSGSPREQY
>TRBV25-1|TRBJ2-7
ASSELGSDYEQY
>TRBV28|TRBJ2-7
ASSSGGVDSYEQY
>TRBV6-6|TRBJ2-5
ASSSRGGETQY
>TRBV25-1|TRBJ2-1
ASSEPASRAEQF
>TRBV5-1|TRBJ1-2
ASSLVPGTLNYGYT
>TRBV7-2|TRBJ2-1
ASSFPGQPPYNEQF
>TRBV5-1|TRBJ2-3
ASSLARTGEGTDTQY
>TRBV7-2|TRBJ1-2
ASSLNQGTFLYGYT
>TRBV7-3|TRBJ2-2
ASSLRTGSNTGELF
>TRBV7-9|TRBJ2-1
ASSPSSQEQF
>TRBV28|TRBJ2-3
ASSYSLNADTQY
>TRBV6-6|TRBJ2-2
ASSYNLGNGGELF
>TRBV11-2|.
ASSPTGEPYEQY
>TRBV28|TRBJ1-3
ASSPRDSYSGNTIY
>TRBV7-6|TRBJ2-2
ASSLVVAENLNTGELF
>TRBV15|TRBJ2-1
ATSRDAPYNEQF
>TRBV5-5|TRBJ1-1
ASSLFDSNTEAF